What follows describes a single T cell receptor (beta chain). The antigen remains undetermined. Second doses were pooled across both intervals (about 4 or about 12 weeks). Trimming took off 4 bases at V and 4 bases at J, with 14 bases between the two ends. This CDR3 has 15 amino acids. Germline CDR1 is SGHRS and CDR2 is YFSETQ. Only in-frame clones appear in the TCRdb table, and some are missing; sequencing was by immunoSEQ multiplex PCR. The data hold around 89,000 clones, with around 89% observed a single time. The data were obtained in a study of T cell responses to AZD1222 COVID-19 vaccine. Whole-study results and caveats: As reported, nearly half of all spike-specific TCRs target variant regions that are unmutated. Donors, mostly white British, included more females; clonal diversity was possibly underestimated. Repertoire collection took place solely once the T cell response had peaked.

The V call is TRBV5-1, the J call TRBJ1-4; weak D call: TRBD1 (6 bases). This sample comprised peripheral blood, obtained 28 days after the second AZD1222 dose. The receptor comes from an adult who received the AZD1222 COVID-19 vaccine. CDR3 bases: TGCGCCAGCAGCCGCCGGGAGGGGGTTAATGAAAAACTGTTTTTT. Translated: CASSRREGVNEKLFF.